These T cell receptor beta chains were read from a single sample in a study of blood T cell repertoires in COVID-19. Sequencing was performed with immunoSEQ multiplex PCR; in TCRdb, only in-frame clones are kept and a portion is missing. The sample contains about 170,000 clones, less than 85% of which appear only once. The sample was peripheral blood. The receptors were gathered from a woman in her thirties or forties with COVID-19, enrolled during active disease. Each CDR3 is given with its conserved first and last residue. Fields, in order: D gene, CDR3 length, J gene, clone size, V gene, CDR3 DNA, CDR3 protein. D genes are given only for firm matches. The size field is filled for only some rows; it gives once, few, many or a size class.

D: -
length: 18
J: TRBJ2-7
size: many
V: TRBV28
DNA: TGTGCCAGCAGTTTAGCGGCGGGACAGCCCGTAAAGATTTACGAGCAGTACTTC
CDR3: CASSLAAGQPVKIYEQYF

D: TRBD1
length: 15
J: TRBJ1-2
size: -
V: TRBV2
DNA: TGTGCCAGCAGTGAATGGACAGGGGGGAACTATGGCTACACCTTC
CDR3: CASSEWTGGNYGYTF

D: TRBD2
length: 16
J: TRBJ2-1
size: -
V: TRBV19
DNA: TGTGCCAGTAGTCTTGGGGGAGCGGGGGCCTACAATGAGCAGTTCTTC
CDR3: CASSLGGAGAYNEQFF

D: -
length: 14
J: TRBJ1-2
size: -
V: TRBV4-1
DNA: TGCGCCAGCAGCCAAGAGGAGGGGAACTATGGCTACACCTTC
CDR3: CASSQEEGNYGYTF

D: -
length: 17
J: TRBJ1-6
size: -
V: TRBV25-1
DNA: TGTGCCAGCAGTGAATTGGGCAGTAGCTCCTATAATTCACCCCTCCACTTT
CDR3: CASSELGSSSYNSPLHF

D: -
length: 13
J: TRBJ2-1
size: -
V: TRBV24-1
DNA: TGTGCCACCAGTGATTTACGGGGAACTGAGCAGTTCTTC
CDR3: CATSDLRGTEQFF

D: TRBD2
length: 17
J: TRBJ2-2
size: few
V: TRBV24-1
DNA: TGTGCCACCAGTGCCACTAGCGGGAGGGCCCACACCGGGGAGCTGTTTTTT
CDR3: CATSATSGRAHTGELFF

D: -
length: 13
J: TRBJ2-1
size: -
V: TRBV30
DNA: TGTGCCTGGAGTGTATCTCAGCGAGCGATACAGTTCTTC
CDR3: CAWSVSQRAIQFF

D: -
length: 14
J: TRBJ2-2
size: -
V: TRBV5-6
DNA: TGTGCCAGCAGTGGAGGACTGAACACCGGGGAGCTGTTTTTT
CDR3: CASSGGLNTGELFF

D: -
length: 12
J: TRBJ2-5
size: -
V: TRBV18
DNA: TGTGCCAGCTCAATATTCCAAGAGACCCAGTACTTC
CDR3: CASSIFQETQYF